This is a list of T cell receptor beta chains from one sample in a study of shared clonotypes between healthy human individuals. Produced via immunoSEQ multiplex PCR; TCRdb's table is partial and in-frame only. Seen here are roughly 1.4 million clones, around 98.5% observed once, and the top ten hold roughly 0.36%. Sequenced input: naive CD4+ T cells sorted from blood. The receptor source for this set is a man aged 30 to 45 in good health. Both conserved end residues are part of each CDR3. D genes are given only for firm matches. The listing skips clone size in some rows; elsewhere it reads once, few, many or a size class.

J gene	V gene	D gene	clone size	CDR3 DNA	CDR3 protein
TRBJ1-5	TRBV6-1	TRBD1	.	TGTGCCAGCACCCGGACAGGGGGAGGGGAGAGGCCCCAGCATTTT	CASTRTGGGERPQHF
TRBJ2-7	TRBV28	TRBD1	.	TGTGCCAGCAGTTCCTTGGGACAGGGGTACGAGCAGTACTTC	CASSSLGQGYEQYF
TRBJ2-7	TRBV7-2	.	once	TGTGCCAGCAGCTTAGCGACTTTCTACGAGCAGTACTTC	CASSLATFYEQYF
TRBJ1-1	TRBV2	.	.	TGTGCCAGCAGTGAAAACCCCGGAGGGGGTGAAGCTTTCTTT	CASSENPGGGEAFF
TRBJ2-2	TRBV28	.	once	TGTGCCAGCAGTTTGCCCGCCCCGGGCACCGGGGAGCTGTTTTTT	CASSLPAPGTGELFF
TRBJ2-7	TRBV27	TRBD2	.	TGTGCCAGCAGTTGGGCCCTAGCGGGAGTACGGGAGCAGTACTTC	CASSWALAGVREQYF
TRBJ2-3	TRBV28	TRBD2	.	TGTGCCAGCAGTTTCAGTGGACTAGCGGGAGTCTCAGATACGCAGTATTTT	CASSFSGLAGVSDTQYF
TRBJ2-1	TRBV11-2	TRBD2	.	TGTGCCAGCAGCTTAGATCTCCCGGGAGGGCCGCTCAATGAGCAGTTCTTC	CASSLDLPGGPLNEQFF
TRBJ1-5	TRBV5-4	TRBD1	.	TGTGCCAGCAGCGTACAGGGGGCAGGCAATCAGCCCCAGCATTTT	CASSVQGAGNQPQHF
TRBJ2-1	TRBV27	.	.	TGTGCCAGCAGAGAGTCGCGGTACAATGAGCAGTTCTTC	CASRESRYNEQFF
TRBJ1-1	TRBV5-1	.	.	TGCGCCAGCGCTCCTCAGGGGCGCACTGAAGCTTTCTTT	CASAPQGRTEAFF
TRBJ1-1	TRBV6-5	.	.	TGTGCCAGCAACTCCGGGCCTCTGAACACTGAAGCTTTCTTT	CASNSGPLNTEAFF
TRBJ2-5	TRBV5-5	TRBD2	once	TGTGCCAGCAGCCAAAGACTAGCGGGAGGGGCCAACGATTGGACCCAGTACTTC	CASSQRLAGGANDWTQYF
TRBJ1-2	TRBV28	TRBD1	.	TGTGCCAGCAGTTTATTAGGGACAGAAGTTAACTATGGCTACACCTTC	CASSLLGTEVNYGYTF
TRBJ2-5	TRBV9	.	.	TGTGCCAGCAGCGTAAGGGCCGGGCTGATGGAGACCCAGTACTTC	CASSVRAGLMETQYF
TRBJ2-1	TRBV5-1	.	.	TGCGCCAGCAGCTTGGATGGCGGGCATTACAATGAGCAGTTCTTC	CASSLDGGHYNEQFF
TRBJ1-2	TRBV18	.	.	TGTGCCAGCTCACCATTGCTATCCGACTTCAGCAATGGCTACACCTTC	CASSPLLSDFSNGYTF